This TCR beta chain was obtained from a study of OX40 agonist ivuxolimab in advanced cancers. Study as a whole: Administration of intravenous ivuxolimab to patients occurred every 2 weeks at 0.01 to 10 mg/kg. Whole-study findings and limits: Antigen specificity of clonally expanded peripheral T cells was not established.

CDR3 length equals 13 residues. The V end lost 4 bases, the J end lost 5 bases, and 12 bases lay between the germline ends. Germline CDR1 SGHAT, CDR2 FQNNGV. A history of autoimmune disease or systemic immunosuppression excluded patients. Cycle 7 day 1, cycle 4 day 1, and baseline were the timepoints at which blood was sampled. This clone was counted once. Its antigen is undetermined. The assay was immunoSEQ multiplex PCR, and TCRdb's table has in-frame clones only and misses some. The table lists about 19,000 clones, about 77% of them singletons, with just under 30% in the top ten. The source material was CD4+ or CD8+ T cells sorted from blood, sampled in a trial of the OX40 agonist ivuxolimab. The source of this sequence is an adult with an advanced solid tumor such as melanoma, head and neck, liver or kidney cancer. The chain recombines TRBV11-2 with TRBJ2-7; possible D gene TRBD2, 5 bases. The CDR3: CASSSRGFHEQYF. CDR3 sequence (DNA): TGTGCCAGCAGCTCGCGCGGGTTCCACGAGCAGTACTTC. Using reference TRBV11-2 and TRBJ2-7 for the parts outside the CDR3, the full variable domain is EAGVAQSPRYKIIEKRQSVAFWCNPISGHATLYWYQQILGQGPKLLIQFQNNGVVDDSQLPKDRFSAERLKGVDSTLKIQPAKLEDSAVYLCASSSRGFHEQYFGPGTRLTVT.